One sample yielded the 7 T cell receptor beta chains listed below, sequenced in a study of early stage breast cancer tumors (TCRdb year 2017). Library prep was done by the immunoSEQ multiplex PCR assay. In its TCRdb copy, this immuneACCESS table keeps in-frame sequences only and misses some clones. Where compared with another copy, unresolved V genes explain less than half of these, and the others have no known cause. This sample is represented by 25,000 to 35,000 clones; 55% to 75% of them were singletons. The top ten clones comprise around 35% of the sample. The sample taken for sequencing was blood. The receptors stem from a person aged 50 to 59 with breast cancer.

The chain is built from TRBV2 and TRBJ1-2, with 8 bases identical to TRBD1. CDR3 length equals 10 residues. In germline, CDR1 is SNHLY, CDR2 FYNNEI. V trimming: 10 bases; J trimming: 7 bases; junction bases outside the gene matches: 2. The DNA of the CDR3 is TGTGCCATAGGGACAGGTGGCTACACCTTC. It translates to CAIGTGGYTF.

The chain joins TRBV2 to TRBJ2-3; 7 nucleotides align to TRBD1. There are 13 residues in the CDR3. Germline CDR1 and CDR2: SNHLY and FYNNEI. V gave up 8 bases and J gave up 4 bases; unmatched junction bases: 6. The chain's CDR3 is CASATGAADTQYF. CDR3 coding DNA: TGTGCCAGCGCCACAGGGGCCGCAGATACGCAGTATTTT.

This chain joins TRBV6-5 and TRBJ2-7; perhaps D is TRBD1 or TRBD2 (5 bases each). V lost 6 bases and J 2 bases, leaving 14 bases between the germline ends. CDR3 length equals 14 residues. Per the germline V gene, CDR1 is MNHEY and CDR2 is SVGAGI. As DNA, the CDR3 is TGTGCCAGCAGAAGGGACGGCGCAACCTACGAGCAGTACTTC. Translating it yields CASRRDGATYEQYF.

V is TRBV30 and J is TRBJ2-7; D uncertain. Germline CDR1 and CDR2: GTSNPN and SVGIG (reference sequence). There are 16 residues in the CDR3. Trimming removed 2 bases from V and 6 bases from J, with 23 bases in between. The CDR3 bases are TGTGCCTGGAGTAATTGGGGAAGCCGACCTAGTCTCGAGCAGTACTTC. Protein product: CAWSNWGSRPSLEQYF. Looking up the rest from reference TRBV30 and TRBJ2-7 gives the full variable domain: SQTIHQWPATLVQPVGSPLSLECTVEGTSNPNLYWYRQAAGRGLQLLFYSVGIGQISSEVPQNLSASRPQDRQFILSSKKLLLSDSGFYLCAWSNWGSRPSLEQYFGPGTRLTVT.

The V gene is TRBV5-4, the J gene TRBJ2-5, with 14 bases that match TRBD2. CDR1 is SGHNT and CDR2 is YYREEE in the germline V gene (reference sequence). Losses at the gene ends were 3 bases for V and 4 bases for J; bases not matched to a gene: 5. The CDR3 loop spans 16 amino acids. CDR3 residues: CASSSAGTSGRETQYF. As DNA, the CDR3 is TGTGCCAGCAGCTCGGCCGGGACTAGCGGGAGAGAGACCCAGTACTTC.

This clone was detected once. The CDR3 loop reads CASSLDGNTGELFF. The CDR3 DNA sequence: TGTGCCAGTAGTCTGGACGGGAACACCGGGGAGCTGTTTTTT. The chain has TRBV19 and TRBJ2-2, with unresolved D. The CDR3 length is 14 residues. The V gene lost 5 bases and the J gene lost 1 base, with 8 bases spanning the gap. Germline V gene lookup returns CDR1 LNHDA and CDR2 SQIVND (reference sequence).

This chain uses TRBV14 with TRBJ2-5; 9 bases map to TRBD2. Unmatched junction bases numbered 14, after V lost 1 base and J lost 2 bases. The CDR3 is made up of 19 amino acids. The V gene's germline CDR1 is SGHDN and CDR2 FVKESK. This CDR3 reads CASSQGPLGIAGEQETQYF. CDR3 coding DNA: TGTGCCAGCAGCCAAGGACCTCTTGGGATAGCGGGAGAGCAAGAGACCCAGTACTTC.